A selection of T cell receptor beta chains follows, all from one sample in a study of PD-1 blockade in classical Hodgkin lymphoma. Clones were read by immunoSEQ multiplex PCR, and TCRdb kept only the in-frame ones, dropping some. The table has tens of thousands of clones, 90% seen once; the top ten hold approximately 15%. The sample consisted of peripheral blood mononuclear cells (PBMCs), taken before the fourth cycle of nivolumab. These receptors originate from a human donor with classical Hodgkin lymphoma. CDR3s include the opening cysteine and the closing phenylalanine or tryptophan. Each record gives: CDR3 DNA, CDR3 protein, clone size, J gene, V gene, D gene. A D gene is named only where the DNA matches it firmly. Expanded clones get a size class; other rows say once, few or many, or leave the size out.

TGTGCCAGCAGCAAAGAGGCGGCGGGGGGCACAGATACGCAGTATTTT CASSKEAAGGTDTQYF - TRBJ2-3 TRBV21-1 -
TGTGCCAGCAGCGTAGTGGGAAGCGGTAGCACAGATACGCAGTATTTT CASSVVGSGSTDTQYF - TRBJ2-3 TRBV9 -
TGTGCCAGCAGGCAGGGACAGAACACTGAAGCTTTCTTT CASRQGQNTEAFF - TRBJ1-1 TRBV9 -
TGCGCCAGCAGCTTGGGGCAACAAGAGACCCAGTACTTC CASSLGQQETQYF - TRBJ2-5 TRBV5-1 -
TGTGCCAGCAGTTACGCGGGCCCCGGCTCCTACGAGCAGTACTTC CASSYAGPGSYEQYF once TRBJ2-7 TRBV6-5 -
TGTGCCAGCAGTGCGGCTAGCGGGAAGGGTGCCAATGAGCAGTTCTTC CASSAASGKGANEQFF - TRBJ2-1 TRBV10-3 TRBD2
TGTGCCAGCAGCTTAGTGACCTCCTCGGGGACTAGCGGGAGGGATACGCAGTATTTT CASSLVTSSGTSGRDTQYF - TRBJ2-3 TRBV7-2 TRBD2
TGTGCCATCCCGAAAGAGGCAACCTACGAGCAGTACTTC CAIPKEATYEQYF - TRBJ2-7 TRBV19 -
TGTGCCAGCAGCTTAGAGACGGGATTCTCCTACAATGAGCAGTTCTTC CASSLETGFSYNEQFF - TRBJ2-1 TRBV7-9 -
TGTGCCAGCAGTCAATCCGGGGTCGGGGTGAGGGAGCAGTACTTC CASSQSGVGVREQYF - TRBJ2-7 TRBV5-4 -
TGTGCCAGCAGTCGTTCAGACCACAATGAGCAGTTCTTC CASSRSDHNEQFF - TRBJ2-1 TRBV27 -
TGTGCCAGCAGTTGGAGGACTAGCAACAATGAGCAGTTCTTC CASSWRTSNNEQFF - TRBJ2-1 TRBV27 TRBD2
TGTGCCAGCAGCCCACTCGGGACAGGAAGGGACAATGAGCAGTTCTTC CASSPLGTGRDNEQFF - TRBJ2-1 TRBV7-3 TRBD1
TGTGCCAGCAGCCGTAATCAGGTTTACAATGAGCAGTTCTTC CASSRNQVYNEQFF - TRBJ2-1 TRBV7-2 -
TGTGCCAGCAGCTATGGGATAGCGGGAGTCGGAGAGACCCAGTACTTC CASSYGIAGVGETQYF - TRBJ2-5 TRBV13 TRBD2
TGTGCCTGGAGTAAGGTGACTAATGAAAAACTGTTTTTT CAWSKVTNEKLFF - TRBJ1-4 TRBV30 -
TGCGCCAGCAGCTTCGGACACCTTAGCTACGAGCAGTACTTC CASSFGHLSYEQYF - TRBJ2-7 TRBV5-1 -
TGTGCTAGCAGCACCGCCGGGACCGCGGAGACCCAGTACTTC CASSTAGTAETQYF - TRBJ2-5 TRBV7-7 -
TGTGCCTGGAGTTACCATCCCTCTGGAACCAAGGGTGGCAATCAGCCCCAGCATTTT CAWSYHPSGTKGGNQPQHF - TRBJ1-5 TRBV30 -
TGCGCCAGCAGCCAAGGTACACAGCCCCAGCATTTT CASSQGTQPQHF - TRBJ1-5 TRBV4-1 -
TGCGCCAGCAGCTTGGCCCCCGACAGTAATCAGCCCCAGCATTTT CASSLAPDSNQPQHF - TRBJ1-5 TRBV5-1 -
TGTGCCAGCAGCCCAATTCGACTAGCGGAAACAAACAATGAGCAGTTCTTC CASSPIRLAETNNEQFF - TRBJ2-1 TRBV5-4 TRBD2
TGCGCCAGCAGCTTGTGGGAGGGGGGCACAGATACGCAGTATTTT CASSLWEGGTDTQYF - TRBJ2-3 TRBV5-1 -
TGTGCCAGCATCCAAGGAGGGCGACCCAATCAGCCCCAGCATTTT CASIQGGRPNQPQHF - TRBJ1-5 TRBV28 -
TGTGCCAGCAGCCTACCGAAAGAGGGGGAGCGCTCCGGGGAGCTGTTTTTT CASSLPKEGERSGELFF - TRBJ2-2 TRBV9 -
TGTGCCCGGACCGGACAGGCCGGGGAAAAACTGTTTTTT CARTGQAGEKLFF - TRBJ1-4 TRBV30 TRBD1
TGTGCCAGTTCAGGAGACACCGGGGAGCTGTTTTTT CASSGDTGELFF - TRBJ2-2 TRBV28 -
TGTGCCAGCAGTTCGGGAGGGCGATCCTACAATGAGCAGTTCTTC CASSSGGRSYNEQFF - TRBJ2-1 TRBV6-6 TRBD2
TGTGCCAGCAGTTCACTATATCGACAGGCCGGGGATGAGCAGTTCTTC CASSSLYRQAGDEQFF - TRBJ2-1 TRBV27 -